This T cell receptor beta chain was identified during a study of CD8 T cells in ankylosing spondylitis. Study results and caveats: What seemed typical of ankylosing spondylitis blood was a TCR beta motif built from roughly 8 highly homologous variants. From matched ankylosing spondylitis synovial fluid, disease-linked clones were reportedly recovered at significantly enriched levels.

This clonotype showed up many times. Its antigen is not identified. The germline V gene encodes CDR1 MNHEY and CDR2 SVGEGT. V was pared by 6 bases and J by 5 bases, with 6 bases of the junction left unmatched. The CDR3 loop spans 14 amino acids. A quantitative 5'-RACE method, one with molecular barcodes, was used to make TCR beta libraries. From the 5' RACE reads, TCRdb called clonotypes with MiXCR, one entry per CDR3 protein. This table holds about 510,000 distinct CDR3 sequences, 5.3% found once. V usage is TRBV6-2 or TRBV6-3 and J usage is TRBJ1-4; 7 positions agree with TRBD1. Sequenced input: blood, either unsorted or a sorted T cell fraction (not recorded which). The origin of this receptor is a male donor with ankylosing spondylitis. CDR3 amino acids: CASRIEGQNEKLFF. The CDR3 DNA sequence: TGTGCCAGCAGAATCGAGGGACAGAATGAAAAACTGTTTTTT.